The 25 T cell receptor beta chains listed next were all sequenced from one sample in a study of OX40 agonist ivuxolimab in advanced cancers. Sequencing used immunoSEQ multiplex PCR; TCRdb keeps in-frame clones, though not all of them. This sample carries 50,000 to 75,000 clones, about 90% of them seen once, and the ten largest clones take 5.2%. Sequencing was performed on CD4+ or CD8+ T cells sorted from blood, taken in a trial of the OX40 agonist ivuxolimab. Source of these receptors: an adult with an advanced solid tumor such as melanoma, head and neck, liver or kidney cancer.

Note on this clone: One junction end disagrees with the germline gene, perhaps due to a read error. This chain connects TRBV28 to TRBJ1-2; D possibly corresponds to TRBD1 (6 bases). The length of the CDR3 is 13 residues. Germline V gene lookup returns CDR1 MDHEN and CDR2 SYDVKM. The CDR3 here is CASRTAINYDYTF. In nucleotides, the CDR3 is TGTGCCAGCCGGACAGCCATTAACTATGACTACACCTTC.

Regarding this clone: Just one base apart from a much larger clone, this may be a read error. The chain combines TRBV2 with TRBJ1-1, with 11 nucleotides matching TRBD1. The CDR3 consists of 13 residues. J lost 4 bases, V lost 6 bases, and 1 base had no gene match. Germline V gene lookup returns CDR1 SNHLY and CDR2 FYNNEI. CDR3 region: CASRGTGGTEAFF. The DNA for the CDR3 is TGTGCCAGCAGGGGGACAGGGGGCACTGAAGCTTTCTTT. The complete variable domain, with remaining parts taken from reference TRBV2 and TRBJ1-1, reads EPEVTQTPSHQVTQMGQEVILRCVPISNHLYFYWYRQILGQKVEFLVSFYNNEISEKSEIFDDQFSVERPDGSNFTLKIRSTKLEDSAMYFCASRGTGGTEAFFGQGTRLTVV.

This chain joins TRBV19 and TRBJ1-5; 7 positions match TRBD1. This CDR3 has 13 amino acids. The trim removed 7 bases at V and 4 bases at J, leaving 4 bases unmatched. CDR1 LNHDA and CDR2 SQIVND come from the germline V gene (reference sequence). The CDR3 loop is CASKGQRNQPQHF. The CDR3 nucleotides read TGTGCCAGTAAGGGACAGCGTAATCAGCCCCAGCATTTT.

The chain uses TRBV28 and TRBJ1-1; TRBD1 matches at 7 bases. The CDR3 totals 16 residues. Germline CDR1 is MDHEN and CDR2 is SYDVKM. Germline trimming cut 4 bases from V and 1 base from J; bases unmatched to any gene: 9. CDR3 protein: CASSSLGQVENTEAFF. As DNA, the CDR3 is TGTGCCAGCAGTTCCCTCGGACAGGTAGAGAACACTGAAGCTTTCTTT. The full variable domain, in which reference TRBV28 and TRBJ1-1 provide the parts outside the CDR3, is DVKVTQSSRYLVKRTGEKVFLECVQDMDHENMFWYRQDPGLGLRLIYFSYDVKMKEKGDIPEGYSVSREKKERFSLILESASTNQTSMYLCASSSLGQVENTEAFFGQGTRLTVV.

V usage is TRBV14 and J usage is TRBJ2-1; 12 nucleotides match TRBD2. This CDR3 comprises 16 residues. Trimming at V came to 5 bases and at J to 4 bases, leaving 6 bases not matched to a gene. CDR1 and CDR2 from the germline V gene are SGHDN and FVKESK. DNA for the CDR3: TGTGCCAGCAGCGACCTAGCGGGAGGGGGGTACAATGAGCAGTTCTTC. Translating it yields CASSDLAGGGYNEQFF.

The chain uses TRBV9 and TRBJ2-7; TRBD1 might be the D (5 bases). This CDR3 contains 14 residues. Germline V gene sequence: CDR1 SGDLS, CDR2 YYNGEE. V lost 0 bases to trimming and J lost 3 bases, with 10 bases between them. In nucleotides, the CDR3 is TGTGCCAGCAGCGTAGGGGCAGGGTTCTACGAGCAGTACTTC. Its protein is CASSVGAGFYEQYF.

The J gene is TRBJ2-7, the V gene TRBV28; TRBD2 is a possible D gene (6 bases). CDR1 and CDR2 (germline): MDHEN, SYDVKM. This CDR3 spans 15 amino acids. Trimming cost V 7 bases and J 0 bases, with 16 bases left between them. CDR3 region: CASTLLGGNSYEQYF. The CDR3 DNA follows: TGTGCCAGCACCCTATTGGGGGGAAACTCCTACGAGCAGTACTTC.

In this sample, this clone turned up once. The chain links TRBV2 to TRBJ2-2, with D perhaps TRBD1 or TRBD2 (6 bases each). The V end lost 4 bases, the J end lost 3 bases, and 15 bases lay between the germline ends. In germline, CDR1 is SNHLY, CDR2 FYNNEI. There are 16 residues in the CDR3. The CDR3 DNA reads as TGTGCCAGCAGTGCTTCCGGGGGCGTCTACACCGGGGAGCTGTTTTTT. Its translation is CASSASGGVYTGELFF.

The J gene is TRBJ1-2, the V gene TRBV5-8; no clear D. Germline values: CDR1 SGHTS, CDR2 YDEGEE. V dropped 2 bases and J dropped 3 bases, with 8 bases sitting between them. The CDR3 consists of 13 residues. This CDR3 is CASSFQDHYGYTF. The DNA of the CDR3 is TGTGCCAGCAGCTTCCAGGACCACTATGGCTACACCTTC. Based on the CDR3 plus reference TRBV5-8 and TRBJ1-2, the full variable domain is EAGVTQSPTHLIKTRGQQATLRCSPISGHTSVYWYQQALGLGLQFLLWYDEGEERNRGNFPPRFSGRQFPNYSSELNVNALELEDSALYLCASSFQDHYGYTFGSGTRLTVV.

The J gene is TRBJ2-3, the V gene TRBV19; TRBD1 might be the D (6 bases). The CDR3 extends over 14 amino acids. V was shortened by 3 bases and J by 1 base, with 8 bases between the two germline ends. Germline CDR1 and CDR2: LNHDA and SQIVND (reference sequence). CDR3 DNA: TGTGCCAGTAGTATTTCAGGGGGCACAGATACGCAGTATTTT. Its translation: CASSISGGTDTQYF. Variable domain in full (rest from reference TRBV19 and TRBJ2-3): DGGITQSPKYLFRKEGQNVTLSCEQNLNHDAMYWYRQDPGQGLRLIYYSQIVNDFQKGDIAEGYSVSREKKESFPLTVTSAQKNPTAFYLCASSISGGTDTQYFGPGTRLTVL.

The chain carries TRBV9 and TRBJ2-1; 10 nucleotides align to TRBD2. The CDR3 runs 18 residues. The V segment lost 0 bases and the J segment 2 bases; nucleotides outside the gene matches: 8. Germline loops: CDR1 SGDLS, CDR2 YYNGEE. CDR3 nucleotide sequence: TGTGCCAGCAGCGTAGGGCTAGCGGGAGTCCCAACCTACAATGAGCAGTTCTTC. It codes for CASSVGLAGVPTYNEQFF.

The V gene is TRBV7-6, the J gene TRBJ2-2; the match to TRBD2 covers 7 bases. The CDR3 extends over 14 amino acids. Germline assignment: CDR1 SGHVS and CDR2 FNYEAQ. J was trimmed by 6 bases and V by 2 bases; bases with no gene match: 3. In nucleotides, the CDR3 is TGTGCCAGCAGCTTACGCGGGAGCGCCGGGGAGCTGTTTTTT. This encodes CASSLRGSAGELFF.

This chain uses TRBV5-4 with TRBJ2-6; 7 nucleotides agree with TRBD1. The V gene end was trimmed by 5 bases and the J gene end by 0 bases; junction bases not matched to a gene: 8. Per germline, CDR1 SGHNT and CDR2 YYREEE (reference sequence). There are 17 residues in the CDR3. CDR3 sequence reads: CASRSGTAVSGANVLTF. The CDR3 nucleotides read TGTGCCAGCAGATCCGGGACAGCGGTCTCTGGGGCCAACGTCCTGACTTTC.

The genes are TRBV6-5 and TRBJ1-2; D is undetermined. The V gene lost 4 bases and the J gene lost 8 bases, with 17 bases spanning the gap. The CDR3 loop spans 14 amino acids. Germline loops: CDR1 MNHEY, CDR2 SVGAGI. In DNA form, the CDR3 reads TGTGCCAGCAGTTTCCGAGGCCGGCTAGGAGGCTACACCTTC. Its translation is CASSFRGRLGGYTF.

This clone was recorded only once. The J gene is TRBJ2-7, the V gene TRBV6-5, with a tentative D call TRBD2 (5 bases). From germline, CDR1 is MNHEY and CDR2 SVGAGI. There are 15 residues in the CDR3. Between the trimmed V and J ends, which lost 3 bases and 3 bases, there was a span of 15 bases. The CDR3 sequence is CASSYSRSGVYEQYF. The CDR3, as DNA: TGTGCCAGCAGTTATAGCCGGTCCGGGGTCTACGAGCAGTACTTC.

This chain connects TRBV10-3 to TRBJ2-6, with TRBD2 identical over 8 bases. Trimming removed 6 bases from V and 1 base from J; junction bases left unmatched: 5. This CDR3 comprises 16 residues. Germline loops: CDR1 ENHRY, CDR2 SYGVKD. In DNA, the CDR3 is TGTGCCATCAGCCCCGGGGGGGGTTCTGGGGCCAACGTCCTGACTTTC. It translates to CAISPGGGSGANVLTF.

The chain combines TRBV5-8 with TRBJ2-7; D is tentatively TRBD1 or TRBD2 (6 bases each). V was trimmed by 3 bases and J by 0 bases, leaving 19 bases between them. In germline, CDR1 is SGHTS, CDR2 YDEGEE. CDR3 length: 17 amino acids. This CDR3 is CASSWGASGLFSYEQYF. The CDR3 DNA follows: TGTGCCAGCAGCTGGGGGGCCAGCGGGCTTTTCTCCTACGAGCAGTACTTC.

In its sample, this clone was seen once. The chain uses TRBV11-2 and TRBJ1-2; 8 bases match TRBD1. This CDR3 comprises 14 residues. V lost 7 bases, J lost 8 bases, and 12 bases stayed unmatched. Germline assignment: CDR1 SGHAT and CDR2 FQNNGV. This CDR3 reads CASTRTGSSGGYTF. For the CDR3, the DNA is TGTGCCAGCACTCGGACAGGGTCGTCAGGGGGCTACACCTTC.

This sequence joins TRBV7-9 and TRBJ1-1, with D uncertain. Germline values: CDR1 SEHNR, CDR2 FQNEAQ (reference sequence). CDR3 length: 14 amino acids. Deletions cut 1 base from V and 0 bases from J, with 6 bases between. CDR3 sequence reads: CASSLGRVNTEAFF. The CDR3 DNA follows: TGTGCCAGCAGCTTAGGGAGAGTGAACACTGAAGCTTTCTTT.

The J gene is TRBJ1-1, the V gene TRBV27; D perhaps matches TRBD1 (6 bases). CDR1 MNHEY and CDR2 SMNVEV come from the germline V gene (reference sequence). Trimming removed 2 bases at V and 5 bases at J, with 21 bases between. The CDR3 consists of 17 residues. In nucleotides, the CDR3 is TGTGCCAGCAGTTTAAAGGCACAAAGGGGGACCAGGACTGAAGCTTTCTTT. This translates into CASSLKAQRGTRTEAFF.

The chain carries TRBV11-2 and TRBJ1-3; D call uncertain. Germline CDR1 SGHAT, CDR2 FQNNGV. The length of the CDR3 is 16 residues. Trimming cost V 5 bases and J 0 bases, with 14 bases left between them. The CDR3 DNA follows: TGTGCCAGCAGCCAAGGGCCAGCGTCCTCTGGAAACACCATATATTTT. Its protein is CASSQGPASSGNTIYF.

This chain links TRBV5-1 with TRBJ2-1; no firm D call. The CDR3 totals 14 residues. Germline lookup yields CDR1 SGHRS and CDR2 YFSETQ. The V and J ends lost 0 bases and 5 bases respectively, with 9 bases between them. DNA for the CDR3: TGCGCCAGCAGCTTGGGAGGCTGGGACAATGAGCAGTTCTTC. This sequence encodes CASSLGGWDNEQFF.

The chain is built from TRBV19 and TRBJ2-3, with 8 bases lining up with TRBD2. With V trimmed by 5 bases and J by 1 base, 5 bases remained unmatched. Germline CDR1 reads LNHDA; CDR2 reads SQIVND (reference sequence). The CDR3 consists of 15 residues. The CDR3 reads CASSSQAGGTDTQYF. The CDR3 DNA reads as TGTGCCAGTAGTTCTCAAGCGGGAGGCACAGATACGCAGTATTTT.

The J gene is TRBJ2-5, the V gene TRBV28; 7 bases match TRBD1. J gave up 3 bases and V 7 bases, and 8 bases lay outside the gene matches. This CDR3 is built from 14 residues. The V gene's germline CDR1 is MDHEN and CDR2 SYDVKM. CDR3 sequence reads: CASTYPGQEETQYF. For the CDR3, the DNA is TGTGCCAGCACCTACCCCGGACAGGAAGAGACCCAGTACTTC.

This chain links TRBV6-1 with TRBJ1-1, with 7 bases matching TRBD1. Germline values: CDR1 MNHNS, CDR2 SASEGT. V trimming: 4 bases; J trimming: 4 bases; junction bases outside the gene matches: 3. This CDR3 spans 13 amino acids. The CDR3: CASSASGGTEAFF. Here the CDR3 DNA reads TGTGCCAGCAGTGCTTCAGGGGGCACTGAAGCTTTCTTT.